The clone carrying this TCR beta chain appeared many times. What it binds is not known. The data originate from a study of blood T cells in healthy people across ages. The study, taken as a whole, reports: Across the age range, TCR beta diversity per million T cells fell in a roughly linear way.

The CDR3 consists of 15 residues. With V trimmed by 4 bases and J by 5 bases, 6 bases remained unmatched. Germline V gene data show CDR1 as MNHEY and CDR2 as SVGEGT. A second roughly 6 to 11 cycle PCR used barcoded and J-beta primers. Each cDNA molecule received a tag from a template-switch adaptor that had 12 random nucleotides. Every sample gave at least 3 million paired-end reads containing CDR3. TCRdb recomputed calls from the 5' RACE reads with MiXCR, one row per CDR3 protein. The top ten clones hold over 7% of a sample with 1.5 million to 2 million distinct CDR3 sequences, approximately 28% of them seen once. Every sample gave at least 5 micrograms of total RNA when it was extracted.

The clonotype originates from a woman aged 25 to 39 in good health. Material for sequencing was blood. The V and J genes are TRBV6-2 or TRBV6-3 and TRBJ2-4, with TRBD2 matching 9 bases. The CDR3 nucleotides read TGTGCCAGCAGTTGGGGTAGCGGGAGCCAAAACATTCAGTACTTC. Its protein is CASSWGSGSQNIQYF.